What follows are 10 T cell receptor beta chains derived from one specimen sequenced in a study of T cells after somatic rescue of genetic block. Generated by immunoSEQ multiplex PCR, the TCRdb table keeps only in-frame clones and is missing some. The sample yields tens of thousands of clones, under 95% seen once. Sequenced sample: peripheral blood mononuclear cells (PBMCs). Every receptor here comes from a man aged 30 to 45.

This chain's CDR3 is CASRGTGSDTQYF. The CDR3, as DNA: TGTGCCAGCAGGGGGACGGGCTCAGATACGCAGTATTTT. The gene calls are TRBV7-8 and TRBJ2-3; either TRBD1 or TRBD2 may fit D (5 bases each). This CDR3 region has 13 residues. Germline CDR1 SGHVS, CDR2 FQNEAQ. Trimming stripped 6 bases from V and 4 bases from J, with 11 bases between. Based on the CDR3 plus reference TRBV7-8 and TRBJ2-3, the full variable domain is GAGVSQSPRYKVAKRGQDVALRCDPISGHVSLFWYQQALGQGPEFLTYFQNEAQLDKSGLPSDRFFAERPEGSVSTLKIQRTQQEDSAVYLCASRGTGSDTQYFGPGTRLTVL.

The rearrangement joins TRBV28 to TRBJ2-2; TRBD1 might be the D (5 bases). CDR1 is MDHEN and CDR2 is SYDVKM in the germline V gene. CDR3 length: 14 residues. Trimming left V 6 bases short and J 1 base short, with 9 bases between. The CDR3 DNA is TGTGCCAGCAGGCAGGGTGGGAACACCGGGGAGCTGTTTTTT. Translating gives CASRQGGNTGELFF.

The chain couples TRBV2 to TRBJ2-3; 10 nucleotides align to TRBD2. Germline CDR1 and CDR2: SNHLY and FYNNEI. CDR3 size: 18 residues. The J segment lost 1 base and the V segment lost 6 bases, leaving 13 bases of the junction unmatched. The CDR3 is CASRLGASGGIGTDTQYF. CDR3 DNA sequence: TGTGCCAGCAGATTGGGGGCTAGCGGGGGCATAGGCACAGATACGCAGTATTTT. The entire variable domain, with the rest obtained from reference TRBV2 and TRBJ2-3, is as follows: EPEVTQTPSHQVTQMGQEVILRCVPISNHLYFYWYRQILGQKVEFLVSFYNNEISEKSEIFDDQFSVERPDGSNFTLKIRSTKLEDSAMYFCASRLGASGGIGTDTQYFGPGTRLTVL.

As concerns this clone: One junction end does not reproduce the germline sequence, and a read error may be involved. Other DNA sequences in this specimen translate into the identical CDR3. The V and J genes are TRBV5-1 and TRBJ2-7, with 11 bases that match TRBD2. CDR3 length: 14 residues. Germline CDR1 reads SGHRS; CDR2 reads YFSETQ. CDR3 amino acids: CASSRGTSGYEQYF. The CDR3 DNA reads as TGCGCTAGCAGCCGCGGGACTAGCGGCTACGAGCAGTACTTC.

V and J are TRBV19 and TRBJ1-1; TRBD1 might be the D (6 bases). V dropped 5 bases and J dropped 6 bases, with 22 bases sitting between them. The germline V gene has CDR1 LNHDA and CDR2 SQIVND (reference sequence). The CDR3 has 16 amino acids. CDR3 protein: CASSDELQGWRPEAFF. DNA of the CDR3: TGTGCCAGTAGTGACGAGCTACAGGGATGGAGACCTGAAGCTTTCTTT.

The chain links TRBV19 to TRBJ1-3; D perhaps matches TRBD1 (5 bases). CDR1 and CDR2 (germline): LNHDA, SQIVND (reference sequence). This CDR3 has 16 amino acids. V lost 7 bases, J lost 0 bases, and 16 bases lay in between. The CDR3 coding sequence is TGTGCCAGTACCCCAGCAGGGAGTGTCTCTGGAAACACCATATATTTT. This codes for CASTPAGSVSGNTIYF. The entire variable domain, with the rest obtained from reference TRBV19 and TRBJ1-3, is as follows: DGGITQSPKYLFRKEGQNVTLSCEQNLNHDAMYWYRQDPGQGLRLIYYSQIVNDFQKGDIAEGYSVSREKKESFPLTVTSAQKNPTAFYLCASTPAGSVSGNTIYFGEGSWLTVV.

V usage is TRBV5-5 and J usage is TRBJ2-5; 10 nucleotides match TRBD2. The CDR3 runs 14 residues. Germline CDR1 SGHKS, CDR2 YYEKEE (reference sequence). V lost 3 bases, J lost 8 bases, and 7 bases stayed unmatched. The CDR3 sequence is CASSSTIAGGTQYF. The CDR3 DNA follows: TGTGCCAGCAGCTCAACCATAGCGGGAGGAACCCAGTACTTC.

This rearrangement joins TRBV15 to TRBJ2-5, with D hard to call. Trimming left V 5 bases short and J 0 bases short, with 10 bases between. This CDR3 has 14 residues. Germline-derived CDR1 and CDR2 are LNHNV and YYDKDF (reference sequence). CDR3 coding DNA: TGTGCCACCAGCCCCCCGGGCGACCAAGAGACCCAGTACTTC. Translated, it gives CATSPPGDQETQYF.

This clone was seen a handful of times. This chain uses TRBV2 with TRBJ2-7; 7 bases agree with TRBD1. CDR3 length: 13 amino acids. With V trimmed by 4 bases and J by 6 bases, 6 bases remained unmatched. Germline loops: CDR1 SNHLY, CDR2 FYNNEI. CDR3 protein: CASSGDAGGEQYF. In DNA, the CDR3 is TGTGCCAGCAGTGGAGATGCAGGGGGCGAGCAGTACTTC.

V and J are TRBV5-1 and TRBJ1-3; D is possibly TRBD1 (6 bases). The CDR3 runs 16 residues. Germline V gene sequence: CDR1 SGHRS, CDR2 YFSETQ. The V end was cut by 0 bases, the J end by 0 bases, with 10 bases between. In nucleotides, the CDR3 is TGCGCCAGCAGCTTGGACAGGGACTTCTCTGGAAACACCATATATTTT. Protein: CASSLDRDFSGNTIYF.